This T cell receptor (beta chain) was identified during a study of beta chain features in type 1 diabetes. Overall study findings and caveats: TCRB CDR3s from Type 1 diabetes patients were moderately but significantly shorter in all four CD4+ subsets. VDJ junctions in type 1 diabetes patients carried more deletions and fewer insertions. A greater similarity of naive, central memory and Treg TCRB repertoires was seen among patients than among healthy donors.

The whole isolated RNA underwent reverse transcription, so sequencing captured expressed TCRB transcripts. Only in-frame clones appear in the TCRdb table, and some are missing; sequencing was by immunoSEQ multiplex PCR. The table records tens of thousands of clones, 42% of them present only once. Donors contributed one heparinised blood draw apiece, averaging about 110 mL. Via the markers CD45RO/CCR7/CD25/CD127/CD95/CD27, stem cell-like memory, regulatory, central memory and naive CD4+ cells were sorted. This clone was detected a few times. The antigen is undetermined. Trimming took 0 bases from V and 3 from J, leaving 12 bases between them. Per germline, CDR1 LGHNA and CDR2 YNFKEQ. This CDR3 has 15 residues.

The sequencing input was Tregs from blood. The rearrangement joins TRBV4-2 to TRBJ2-7; D may be TRBD2 (6 bases). This clonotype was obtained from a young man with type 1 diabetes. CDR3 nucleotide sequence: TGTGCCAGCAGCCAAGATCGGCTAGCGCGCTACGAGCAGTACTTC. It yields the protein CASSQDRLARYEQYF.